This TCR beta chain was retrieved from a study of cytomegalovirus exposure and HLA in healthy donors. PCR employed 60 Vbeta and 13 Jbeta primers. Sequenced by immunoSEQ multiplex PCR; TCRdb stores in-frame clones only, minus some. Here the sample spans about 100,000 clones, around 73% being singletons. Germline-derived CDR1 and CDR2 are SGHAT and FQNNGV. This CDR3 region has 15 residues. J was trimmed by 9 bases and V by 5 bases; bases with no gene match: 11. Comment on this clone: Antigen: not known.

Overall study results and limits: Several of the most significant clusters appeared, in a later analysis, to be linked to common viral pathogens. Most TCR sequences were rare, but some public TCRs occurred in many donors. Specific recognition of CMV antigens was confirmed in vitro for three chains (all CMV-associated).

The chain recombines TRBV11-2 with TRBJ2-1, with 9 bases identical to TRBD2. This clonotype was obtained from a woman aged 60 to 75 in good health and CMV-seronegative. The source material was PBMCs. This CDR3 is CASSHYSGRTTEQFF. The CDR3 coding sequence is TGTGCCAGCAGCCACTATAGCGGGAGAACGACTGAGCAGTTCTTC.